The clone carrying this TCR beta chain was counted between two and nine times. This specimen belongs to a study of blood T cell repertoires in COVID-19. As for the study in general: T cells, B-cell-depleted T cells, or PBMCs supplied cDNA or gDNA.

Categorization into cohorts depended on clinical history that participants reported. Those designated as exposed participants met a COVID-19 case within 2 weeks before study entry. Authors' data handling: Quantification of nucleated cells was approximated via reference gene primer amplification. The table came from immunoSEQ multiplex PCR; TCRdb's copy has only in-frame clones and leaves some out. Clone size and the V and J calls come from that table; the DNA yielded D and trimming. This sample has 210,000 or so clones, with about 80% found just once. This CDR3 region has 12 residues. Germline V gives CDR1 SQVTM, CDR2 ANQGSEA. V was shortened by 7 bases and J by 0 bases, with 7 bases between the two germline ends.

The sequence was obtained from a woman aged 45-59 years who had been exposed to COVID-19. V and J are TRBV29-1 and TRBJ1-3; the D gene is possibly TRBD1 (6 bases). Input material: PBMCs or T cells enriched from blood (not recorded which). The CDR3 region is CSGGHSGNTIYF. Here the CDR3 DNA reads TGCAGCGGGGGACACTCTGGAAACACCATATATTTT.